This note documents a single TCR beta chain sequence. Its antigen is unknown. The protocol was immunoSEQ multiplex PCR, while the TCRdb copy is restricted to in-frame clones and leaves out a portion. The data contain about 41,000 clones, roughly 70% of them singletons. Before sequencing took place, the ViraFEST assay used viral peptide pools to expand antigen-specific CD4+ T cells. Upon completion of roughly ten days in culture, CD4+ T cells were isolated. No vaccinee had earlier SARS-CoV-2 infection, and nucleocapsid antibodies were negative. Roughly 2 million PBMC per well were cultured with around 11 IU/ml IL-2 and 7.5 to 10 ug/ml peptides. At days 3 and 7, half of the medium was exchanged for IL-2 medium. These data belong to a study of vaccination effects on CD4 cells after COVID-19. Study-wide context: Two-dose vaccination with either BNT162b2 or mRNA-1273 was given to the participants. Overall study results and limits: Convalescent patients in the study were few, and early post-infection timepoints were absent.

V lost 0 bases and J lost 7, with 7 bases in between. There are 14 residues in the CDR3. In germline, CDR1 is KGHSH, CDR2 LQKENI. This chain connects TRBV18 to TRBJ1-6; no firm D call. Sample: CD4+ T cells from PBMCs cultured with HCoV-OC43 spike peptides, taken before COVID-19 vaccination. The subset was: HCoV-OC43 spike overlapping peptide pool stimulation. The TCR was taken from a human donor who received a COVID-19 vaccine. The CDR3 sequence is CASSPPGKNSPLHF. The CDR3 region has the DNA TGTGCCAGCTCACCACCAGGGAAAAATTCACCCCTCCACTTT.